The T cell receptor beta chain described here comes from a study of CD8 T cells in Susac syndrome. The CDR3 loop spans 14 amino acids. Germline CDR1 and CDR2: GTSNPN and SVGIG (reference sequence). Trimming pared 0 bases from V and 3 bases from J, leaving 11 bases between. Random hexamers primed reverse transcription of roughly 0.5 to 1 ug RNA. immunoSEQ multiplex PCR amplified TCR beta CDR3 across 54 Vbeta, 13 Jbeta. TCRdb fed the immunoSEQ multiplex PCR reads into MiXCR, producing one record per CDR3 protein. The table has 250,000 to 300,000 distinct CDR3 sequences, over 75% seen once. A remark on this clonotype: Antigen: not known.

The multiple sclerosis control group comprised treatment-naive patients with stable or active relapsing-remitting disease. Negative isolation yielded the CD8+ and CD4+ T cells, while FACS enriched the TEMRA cells. Findings of the study overall: As the study acknowledged, the number of individuals who were part of its TCR sequencing and HLA analysis was relatively small.

This TCR derives from a human donor with multiple sclerosis. Sequencing was done on a sample of CD8+ T cells from PBMCs. This chain links TRBV30 with TRBJ1-2; D not certain. The CDR3 DNA reads TGTGCCTGGAGTGTAGGAAGGCTAGACTATGGCTACACCTTC. It is translated as CAWSVGRLDYGYTF.